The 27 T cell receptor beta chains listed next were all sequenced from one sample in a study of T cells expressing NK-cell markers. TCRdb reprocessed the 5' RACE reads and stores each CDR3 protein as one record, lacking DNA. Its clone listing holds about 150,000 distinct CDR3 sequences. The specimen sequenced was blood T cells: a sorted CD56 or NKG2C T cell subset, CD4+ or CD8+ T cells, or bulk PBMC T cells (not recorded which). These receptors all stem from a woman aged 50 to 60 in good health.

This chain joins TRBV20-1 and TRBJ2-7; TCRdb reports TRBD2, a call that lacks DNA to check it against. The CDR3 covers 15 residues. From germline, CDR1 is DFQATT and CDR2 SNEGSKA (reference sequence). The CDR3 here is CSARAGTSGDYEQYF.

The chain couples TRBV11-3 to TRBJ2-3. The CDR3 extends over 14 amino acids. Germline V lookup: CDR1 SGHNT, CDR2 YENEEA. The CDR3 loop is CASKNLQPMDTQYF.

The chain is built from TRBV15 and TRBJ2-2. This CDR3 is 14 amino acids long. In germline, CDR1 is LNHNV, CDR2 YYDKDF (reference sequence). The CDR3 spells CATSREYDSGELFF.

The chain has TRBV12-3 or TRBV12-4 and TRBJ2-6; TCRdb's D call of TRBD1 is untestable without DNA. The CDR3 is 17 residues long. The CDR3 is CASSNHRGLTGANVLTF.

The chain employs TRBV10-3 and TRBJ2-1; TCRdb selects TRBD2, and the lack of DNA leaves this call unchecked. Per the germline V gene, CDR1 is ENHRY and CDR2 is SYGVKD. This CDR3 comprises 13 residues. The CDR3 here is CAISGAGYNEQFF.

The CDR3 is CATSDPQKNTQYF. The rearrangement joins TRBV24-1 to TRBJ2-3. The CDR3 runs to 13 residues. CDR1 is KGHDR and CDR2 is SFDVKD in the germline V gene.

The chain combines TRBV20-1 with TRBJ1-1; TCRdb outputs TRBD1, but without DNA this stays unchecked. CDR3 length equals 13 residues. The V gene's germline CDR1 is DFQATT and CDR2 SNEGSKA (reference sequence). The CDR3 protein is CSAREPQVLEAFF.

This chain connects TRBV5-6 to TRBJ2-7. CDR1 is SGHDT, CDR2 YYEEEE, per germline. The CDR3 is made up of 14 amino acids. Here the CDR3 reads CASSVGSSSYEQYF.

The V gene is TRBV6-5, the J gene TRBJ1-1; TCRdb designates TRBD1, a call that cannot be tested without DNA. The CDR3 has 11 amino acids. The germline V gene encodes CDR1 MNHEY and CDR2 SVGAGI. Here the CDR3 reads CASSYGDAAFF.

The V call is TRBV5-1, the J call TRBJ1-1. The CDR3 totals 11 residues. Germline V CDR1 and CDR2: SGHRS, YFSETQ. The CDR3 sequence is CASRDGIEAFF.

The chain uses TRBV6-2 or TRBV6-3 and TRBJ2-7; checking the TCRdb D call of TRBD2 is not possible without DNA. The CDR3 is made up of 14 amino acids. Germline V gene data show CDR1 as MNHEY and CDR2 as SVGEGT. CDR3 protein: CASNLAGGWDEQYF.

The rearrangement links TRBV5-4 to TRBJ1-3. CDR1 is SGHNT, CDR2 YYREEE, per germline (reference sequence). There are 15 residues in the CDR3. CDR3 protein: CASSLKGEVGNTIYF.

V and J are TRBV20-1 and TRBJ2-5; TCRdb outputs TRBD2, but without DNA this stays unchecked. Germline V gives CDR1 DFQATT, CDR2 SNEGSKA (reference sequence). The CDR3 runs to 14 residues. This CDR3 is CSARDEGGQETQYF.

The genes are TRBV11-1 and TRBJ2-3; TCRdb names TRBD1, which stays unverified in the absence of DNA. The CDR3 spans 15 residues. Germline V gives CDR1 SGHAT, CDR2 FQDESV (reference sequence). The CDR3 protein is CASSQNVGAGDTQYF.

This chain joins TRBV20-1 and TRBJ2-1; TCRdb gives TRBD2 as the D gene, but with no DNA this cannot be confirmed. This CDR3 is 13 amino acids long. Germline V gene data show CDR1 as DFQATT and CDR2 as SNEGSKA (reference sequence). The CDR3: CSALDYTYNEQFF.

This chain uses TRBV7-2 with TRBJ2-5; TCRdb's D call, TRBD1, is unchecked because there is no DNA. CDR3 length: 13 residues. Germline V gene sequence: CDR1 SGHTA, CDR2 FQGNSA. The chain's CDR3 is CASSWDPRGAQYF.

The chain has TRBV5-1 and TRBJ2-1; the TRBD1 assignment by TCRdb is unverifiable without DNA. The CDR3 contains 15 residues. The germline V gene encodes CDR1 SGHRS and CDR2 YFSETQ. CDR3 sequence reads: CASSLNRGKLNEQFF. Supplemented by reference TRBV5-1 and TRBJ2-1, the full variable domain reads KAGVTQTPRYLIKTRGQQVTLSCSPISGHRSVSWYQQTPGQGLQFLFEYFSETQRNKGNFPGRFSGRQFSNSRSEMNVSTLELGDSALYLCASSLNRGKLNEQFFGPGTRLTVL.

The CDR3 spells CATGLPNTGELFF. V and J are TRBV15 and TRBJ2-2; TCRdb selects TRBD2, and the lack of DNA leaves this call unchecked. The CDR3 is made up of 13 amino acids. The germline CDR1 and CDR2 sequences are LNHNV and YYDKDF (reference sequence).

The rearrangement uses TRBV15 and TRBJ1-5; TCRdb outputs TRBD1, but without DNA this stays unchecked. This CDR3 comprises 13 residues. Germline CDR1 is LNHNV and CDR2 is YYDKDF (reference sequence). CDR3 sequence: CATGQGANQPQHF.

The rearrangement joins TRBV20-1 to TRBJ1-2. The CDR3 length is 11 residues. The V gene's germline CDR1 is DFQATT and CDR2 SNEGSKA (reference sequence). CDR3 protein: CSAVEGLGYTF.

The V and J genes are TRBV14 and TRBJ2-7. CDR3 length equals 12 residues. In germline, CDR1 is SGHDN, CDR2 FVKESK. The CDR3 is CASGGIPYEQYF.

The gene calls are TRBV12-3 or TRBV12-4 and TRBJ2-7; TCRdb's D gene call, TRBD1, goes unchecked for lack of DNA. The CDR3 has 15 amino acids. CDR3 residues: CASSLLPTGAYEQYF.

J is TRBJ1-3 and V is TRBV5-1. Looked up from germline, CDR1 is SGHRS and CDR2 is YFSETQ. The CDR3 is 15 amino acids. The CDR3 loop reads CASRWDRSSGNTIYF.

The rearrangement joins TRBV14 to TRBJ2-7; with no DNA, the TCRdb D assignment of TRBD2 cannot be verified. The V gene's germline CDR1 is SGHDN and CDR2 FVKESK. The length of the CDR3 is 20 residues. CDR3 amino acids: CASSQTPGLAGVLIPYEQYF.

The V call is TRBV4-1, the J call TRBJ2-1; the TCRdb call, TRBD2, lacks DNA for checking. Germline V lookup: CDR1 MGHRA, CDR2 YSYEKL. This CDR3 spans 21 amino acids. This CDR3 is CASSQDQDQAASGRGDNEQFF.

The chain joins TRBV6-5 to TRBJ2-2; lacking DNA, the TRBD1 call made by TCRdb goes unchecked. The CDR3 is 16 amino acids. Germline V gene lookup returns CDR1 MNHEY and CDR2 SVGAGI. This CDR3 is CASSTLREPNTGELFF.

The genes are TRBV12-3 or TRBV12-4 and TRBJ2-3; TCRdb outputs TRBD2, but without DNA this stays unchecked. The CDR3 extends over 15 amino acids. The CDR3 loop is CASSRSSGRGDTQYF.